One sample yielded the 31 T cell receptor beta chains listed below, sequenced in a study of OX40 agonist ivuxolimab in advanced cancers. Here immunoSEQ multiplex PCR was the method, and the copy in TCRdb shows in-frame clones only, minus some. The table lists about 95,000 clones, around 82% of them singletons, with around 4% in the top ten. This specimen consisted of CD4+ or CD8+ T cells sorted from blood, obtained in a trial of the OX40 agonist ivuxolimab. The receptors were sampled from an adult with an advanced solid tumor such as melanoma, head and neck, liver or kidney cancer.

This rearrangement joins TRBV28 to TRBJ2-7; 7 bases agree with TRBD2. Germline V lookup: CDR1 MDHEN, CDR2 SYDVKM. The CDR3 has 15 amino acids. The V and J ends lost 2 bases and 0 bases, in that order; junction bases with no gene match: 4. CDR3 amino acids: CASSLIRDYSYEQYF. DNA for the CDR3: TGTGCCAGCAGTTTAATAAGGGACTACTCCTACGAGCAGTACTTC.

The rearrangement links TRBV5-8 to TRBJ2-1; TRBD1 agrees at 9 bases. CDR3 size: 15 residues. Germline-derived CDR1 and CDR2 are SGHTS and YDEGEE. J was trimmed by 10 bases and V by 3 bases; bases with no gene match: 11. DNA for the CDR3: TGTGCCAGCAGCTCAGCCTGGACAGGGGCCGGAGAGCAGTTCTTC. Translated: CASSSAWTGAGEQFF.

V gene TRBV7-3 combines with J gene TRBJ2-2; D is uncertain. Germline lookup yields CDR1 SGHTA and CDR2 FQGTGA. V was trimmed by 2 bases and J by 6 bases, leaving 7 bases between them. CDR3 length: 13 amino acids. For the CDR3, the DNA is TGTGCCAGCAGCTTATCGGGTTCCGGGGAGCTGTTTTTT. Amino acids: CASSLSGSGELFF. Using reference TRBV7-3 and TRBJ2-2 for the parts outside the CDR3, the full variable domain is GAGVSQTPSNKVTEKGKYVELRCDPISGHTALYWYRQSLGQGPEFLIYFQGTGAADDSGLPNDRFFAVRPEGSVSTLKIQRTERGDSAVYLCASSLSGSGELFFGEGSRLTVL.

V gene TRBV6-5 combines with J gene TRBJ2-3, with D hard to call. V was trimmed by 6 bases and J by 0 bases, leaving 7 bases between them. This CDR3 region has 13 residues. Germline V CDR1 and CDR2: MNHEY, SVGAGI. This CDR3 reads CASSLDSTDTQYF. Here the CDR3 DNA reads TGTGCCAGCAGCCTGGACAGCACAGATACGCAGTATTTT.

This clone was recorded a few times. The junction and the germline gene differ at one end; a read error may be behind it. As DNA, the CDR3 is TGTGCCAGCAGCCTCGAAAAGGCCGACTTC. It encodes CASSLEKADF. The rearrangement joins TRBV7-9 to TRBJ2-7; D uncertain. The CDR3 is 10 residues long. CDR1 is SEHNR, CDR2 FQNEAQ, per germline (reference sequence). The whole variable domain, filled in from reference TRBV7-9 and TRBJ2-7, reads DTGVSQNPRHKITKRGQNVTFRCDPISEHNRLYWYRQTLGQGPEFLTYFQNEAQLEKSRLLSDRFSAERPKGSFSTLEIQRTEQGDSAMYLCASSLEKADFGPGTRLTVT.

The V and J genes are TRBV28 and TRBJ2-7, with 8 bases identical to TRBD1. Germline V CDR1 and CDR2: MDHEN, SYDVKM. Trimming at V came to 5 bases and at J to 5 bases, leaving 14 bases not matched to a gene. The CDR3 is 16 residues long. CDR3 nucleotide sequence: TGTGCCAGCAGTCCCAATGGGGCAGGGGGCCGGGACGAGCAGTACTTC. The encoded protein is CASSPNGAGGRDEQYF.

The chain recombines TRBV7-6 with TRBJ1-1; no definite D call. This CDR3 is 14 amino acids long. Trimming took off 2 bases at V and 0 bases at J, with 7 bases between the two ends. Germline loops: CDR1 SGHVS, CDR2 FNYEAQ. The CDR3 DNA reads TGTGCCAGCAGCTTAAGGGATCTGAACACTGAAGCTTTCTTT. Its translation is CASSLRDLNTEAFF.

V and J are TRBV27 and TRBJ2-5, with 7 positions matching TRBD2. Germline V gene data show CDR1 as MNHEY and CDR2 as SMNVEV (reference sequence). V was pared by 6 bases and J by 3 bases, with 10 bases of the junction left unmatched. This CDR3 contains 15 residues. The CDR3 nucleotides are TGTGCCAGCAGCGGGAGCGGGATCGGGGAAGAGACCCAGTACTTC. Protein sequence: CASSGSGIGEETQYF.

The chain recombines TRBV7-2 with TRBJ1-1; possibly TRBD1 for D (5 bases). V lost 1 base and J 8 bases, leaving 14 bases between the germline ends. The germline V gene encodes CDR1 SGHTA and CDR2 FQGNSA. The CDR3 loop spans 14 amino acids. In DNA form, the CDR3 reads TGTGCCAGCAGCTTAGTCTCGGAGGGGACCGAAGCTTTCTTT. This codes for CASSLVSEGTEAFF.

This rearrangement joins TRBV6-5 to TRBJ2-1; D call uncertain. V lost 7 bases and J 9 bases, leaving 10 bases between the germline ends. Germline V CDR1 and CDR2: MNHEY, SVGAGI. The CDR3 totals 11 residues. DNA of the CDR3: TGTGCCAGCACTTCGTTCGGTGAGCAGTTCTTC. Its protein is CASTSFGEQFF.

CDR3 in amino acids: CASSPGGTGLATNEKLFF. The CDR3, as DNA: TGTGCCAGCAGTCCCGGGGGGACAGGGCTGGCAACTAATGAAAAACTGTTTTTT. The gene calls are TRBV28 and TRBJ1-4, with TRBD1 matching over 9 bases. This CDR3 has 18 residues. Germline lookup yields CDR1 MDHEN and CDR2 SYDVKM. After removal of 5 bases from V and 0 bases from J, the junction contained 10 bases not matched to a gene.

This chain uses TRBV4-1 with TRBJ2-1; 10 nucleotides line up with TRBD2. Per germline, CDR1 MGHRA and CDR2 YSYEKL. The CDR3 extends over 16 amino acids. V dropped 4 bases and J dropped 6; count of bases not matched to a gene: 9. The chain's CDR3 is CASSPAELAGVNEQFF. DNA of the CDR3: TGCGCCAGCAGCCCTGCGGAGCTAGCGGGAGTCAATGAGCAGTTCTTC.

J is TRBJ2-1 and V is TRBV25-1; TRBD2 is a possible D gene (6 bases). V was shortened by 4 bases and J by 1 base, with 17 bases between the two germline ends. CDR3 length equals 17 residues. From germline, CDR1 is MGHDK and CDR2 SYGVNS. CDR3 amino acids: CASSGTSRASSYNEQFF. The DNA for the CDR3 is TGTGCCAGCAGTGGTACTAGCCGGGCAAGTTCCTACAATGAGCAGTTCTTC. The variable domain in full, with the rest retrieved from reference TRBV25-1 and TRBJ2-1, is EADIYQTPRYLVIGTGKKITLECSQTMGHDKMYWYQQDPGMELHLIHYSYGVNSTEKGDLSSESTVSRIRTEHFPLTLESARPSHTSQYLCASSGTSRASSYNEQFFGPGTRLTVL.

This clone showed up just once. V and J are TRBV19 and TRBJ2-7, with 9 nucleotides matching TRBD1. V shed 5 bases, J shed 4 bases, and the junction held 6 bases outside the gene matches. From germline, CDR1 is LNHDA and CDR2 SQIVND (reference sequence). The CDR3 is 14 residues long. This chain's CDR3 is CASSSGTGWYEQYF. For the CDR3, the DNA is TGTGCCAGTAGTTCCGGGACAGGGTGGTACGAGCAGTACTTC.

The chain combines TRBV2 with TRBJ2-3, with 12 bases that match TRBD2. From germline, CDR1 is SNHLY and CDR2 FYNNEI. V trimming: 6 bases; J trimming: 7 bases; junction bases outside the gene matches: 8. The CDR3 covers 15 residues. CDR3 nucleotides: TGTGCCAGCAGCCTGACTAGCGGGAGTGGAAATACGCAGTATTTT. Amino acid sequence: CASSLTSGSGNTQYF.

J is TRBJ2-7 and V is TRBV15, with D unresolved. The CDR3 is made up of 17 amino acids. V was cut by 0 bases and J by 3 bases, with 18 bases left in between. Germline-derived CDR1 and CDR2 are LNHNV and YYDKDF (reference sequence). CDR3 nucleotides: TGTGCCACCAGCAGAGATAACCATCTGGCACAATACTACGAGCAGTACTTC. Translated, it gives CATSRDNHLAQYYEQYF.

V and J are TRBV10-3 and TRBJ1-4; the D gene is possibly TRBD1 (5 bases). This CDR3 region has 14 residues. Trimming shortened V by 4 bases and J by 7 bases, and 13 bases separated the two germline ends. In germline, CDR1 is ENHRY, CDR2 SYGVKD. Written as DNA, the CDR3 is TGTGCCATCAGTGTAGGCCAGGGTGGTGAAAAACTGTTTTTT. Translating gives CAISVGQGGEKLFF.

CDR3 sequence: CASSVDVLDTIYF. The CDR3 coding sequence is TGCGCCAGCAGCGTTGACGTCCTGGACACCATATATTTT. This chain connects TRBV5-1 to TRBJ1-3; D gene unclear. The CDR3 has 13 residues. The V and J ends lost 4 bases and 8 bases respectively, with 13 bases between them. Germline lookup yields CDR1 SGHRS and CDR2 YFSETQ.

The chain carries TRBV2 and TRBJ2-7; perhaps TRBD1 as D (7 bases). Per the germline V gene, CDR1 is SNHLY and CDR2 is FYNNEI. The CDR3 consists of 14 residues. With 7 bases removed from V and 5 bases from J, the gap between germline ends came to 18 bases. Here the CDR3 reads CASMRDSRFNEQYF. DNA for the CDR3: TGTGCCAGCATGCGGGACAGCCGATTCAACGAGCAGTACTTC.

V gene TRBV7-8 combines with J gene TRBJ1-6, with 7 positions matching TRBD1. V lost 4 bases, J lost 7 bases, and 7 bases stayed unmatched. The V gene's germline CDR1 is SGHVS and CDR2 FQNEAQ. The CDR3 is 15 residues long. The CDR3 coding sequence is TGTGCCAGCAGCTCAGGGACAGAGAAAAATTCACCCCTCCACTTT. The encoded protein is CASSSGTEKNSPLHF.

The chain uses TRBV28 and TRBJ2-1, with TRBD1 matching 10 bases. The CDR3 is 19 residues long. The V segment lost 6 bases and the J segment 0 bases; nucleotides outside the gene matches: 14. CDR1 and CDR2 from the germline V gene are MDHEN and SYDVKM. CDR3 DNA sequence: TGTGCCAGCAGCCTCGCGGGGGGACAGGGGCCCCACTCCTACAATGAGCAGTTCTTC. It codes for CASSLAGGQGPHSYNEQFF.

The chain links TRBV7-9 to TRBJ2-1; D unresolved. V shed 3 bases and J shed 9 bases, with 12 bases lying between them. The CDR3 is 13 amino acids. Germline CDR1 SEHNR, CDR2 FQNEAQ (reference sequence). CDR3 residues: CASSFNSGGEQFF. The CDR3 nucleotides are TGTGCCAGCAGCTTTAATTCGGGCGGTGAGCAGTTCTTC.

The chain combines TRBV15 with TRBJ2-3; no firm D call. CDR1 LNHNV and CDR2 YYDKDF come from the germline V gene (reference sequence). This CDR3 contains 17 residues. The V end was cut by 0 bases, the J end by 2 bases, with 15 bases between. CDR3 nucleotides: TGTGCCACCAGCAGAGATCTCGAGGCTAAAGCCACAGATACGCAGTATTTT. This sequence encodes CATSRDLEAKATDTQYF.

A few counts support this clone. J is TRBJ2-7 and V is TRBV10-3; the D is unclear. Trimming left V 7 bases short and J 0 bases short, with 10 bases between. The CDR3 has 13 amino acids. Germline values: CDR1 ENHRY, CDR2 SYGVKD. DNA for the CDR3: TGTGCCATCACCCGAGGCAGCTCCTACGAGCAGTACTTC. Amino acid sequence: CAITRGSSYEQYF.

The chain recombines TRBV6-1 with TRBJ2-7; D is perhaps TRBD1 or TRBD2 (5 bases each). This CDR3 is built from 13 residues. The germline CDR1 and CDR2 sequences are MNHNS and SASEGT. Trimming shortened V by 1 base and J by 4 bases, and 8 bases separated the two germline ends. The CDR3 sequence: CASSEGWGYEQYF. The CDR3 DNA sequence: TGTGCCAGCAGTGAAGGGTGGGGGTACGAGCAGTACTTC.

This chain connects TRBV5-1 to TRBJ2-1, with 12 bases lining up with TRBD2. Germline V gene sequence: CDR1 SGHRS, CDR2 YFSETQ. The length of the CDR3 is 16 residues. V gave up 0 bases and J gave up 8 bases; unmatched junction bases: 6. The CDR3 is CASSLATSGSLDEQFF. CDR3 in DNA: TGCGCCAGCAGCTTGGCGACTAGCGGGAGTTTGGATGAGCAGTTCTTC.

The chain uses TRBV5-6 and TRBJ2-5; unclear D gene. Deletions cut 0 bases from V and 0 bases from J, with 6 bases between. The germline V gene has CDR1 SGHDT and CDR2 YYEEEE. CDR3 length: 14 amino acids. CDR3 in amino acids: CASSLAGNQETQYF. CDR3 DNA: TGTGCCAGCAGCTTGGCGGGCAACCAAGAGACCCAGTACTTC.

The chain uses TRBV19 and TRBJ2-1, with D possibly TRBD2 on 6 matching bases. This CDR3 comprises 15 residues. V was cut by 8 bases and J by 0 bases, with 14 bases left in between. Looked up from germline, CDR1 is LNHDA and CDR2 is SQIVND (reference sequence). Here the CDR3 reads CASRPHSGSYNEQFF. Written as DNA, the CDR3 is TGTGCCAGTCGCCCACATAGCGGCTCCTACAATGAGCAGTTCTTC.

V gene TRBV7-8 combines with J gene TRBJ2-5, with 7 positions matching TRBD2. V lost 3 bases and J lost 5; bases outside the gene matches: 6. The germline V gene has CDR1 SGHVS and CDR2 FQNEAQ. This CDR3 region has 14 residues. The CDR3 here is CASSLGGVRETQYF. CDR3 nucleotides: TGTGCCAGCAGCTTGGGGGGGGTGCGGGAGACCCAGTACTTC.

The chain joins TRBV5-4 to TRBJ2-3; D possibly corresponds to TRBD2 (5 bases). The CDR3 contains 13 residues. CDR1 SGHNT and CDR2 YYREEE come from the germline V gene (reference sequence). V was shortened by 4 bases and J by 2 bases, with 8 bases between the two germline ends. The CDR3 loop reads CASSTDSTDTQYF. The CDR3 nucleotides read TGTGCCAGCAGCACGGACTCCACAGATACGCAGTATTTT.

This chain connects TRBV28 to TRBJ2-7; D is possibly TRBD2 (6 bases). Per germline, CDR1 MDHEN and CDR2 SYDVKM. This CDR3 region has 15 residues. Between the trimmed V and J ends, which lost 6 bases and 3 bases, there was a span of 18 bases. CDR3 DNA sequence: TGTGCCAGCAGCACGCTGACGGGAGTGTTCTACGAGCAGTACTTC. This translates into CASSTLTGVFYEQYF.